Listed here are 12 T cell receptor beta chains from one sample, sequenced in a study of cytomegalovirus exposure and HLA in healthy donors. PCR used 60 Vbeta primers and 13 Jbeta primers. The data were produced by immunoSEQ multiplex PCR, yet TCRdb's version contains in-frame clones alone and is incomplete. The sample table includes roughly 80,000 clones. Sequencing was carried out using PBMCs. Receptors originate from a girl between 5 and 17 years old in good health and CMV-seropositive.

The chain combines TRBV11-3 with TRBJ2-7; D is perhaps TRBD1 (6 bases). Germline CDR1 reads SGHNT; CDR2 reads YENEEA. CDR3 length: 14 residues. The ends were cut back, 3 bases at V and 4 bases at J, with 13 bases in the middle. This chain's CDR3 is CASSFRGWEYEQYV. The CDR3 nucleotides read TGTGCCAGCAGCTTCAGGGGATGGGAATACGAGCAGTACGTC.

The genes are TRBV10-1 and TRBJ2-6; TRBD1 matches 7 bases. CDR1 WNHNN and CDR2 SYGVQD come from the germline V gene (reference sequence). The CDR3 covers 16 residues. V dropped 0 bases and J dropped 3; count of bases not matched to a gene: 2. Here the CDR3 DNA reads TGCGCCAGCAGTGAGTCAGGGGGCAGTGGGGCCAACGTCCTGACTTTC. Protein sequence: CASSESGGSGANVLTF.

The gene calls are TRBV21-1 and TRBJ1-5; the table gives TRBD1 as D, unverified against the DNA. TRBV21-1 is assigned pseudogene status. The CDR3 is 17 amino acids. CDR3 DNA: TGTGCCAGCAGCAAAAGTAGAGGGCGGAGCAGGGGACAGCCCCAGCATTTT. This gives the protein CASSKSRGRSRGQPQHF.

The V call is TRBV4-3, the J call TRBJ1-5; D not resolved. CDR1 and CDR2 from the germline V gene are LGHNA and YSLEER. The CDR3 is 15 residues long. Trimming pared 0 bases from V and 3 bases from J, leaving 9 bases between. The CDR3 loop reads CASSQDWAANQPQHF. In nucleotides, the CDR3 is TGCGCCAGCAGCCAAGATTGGGCAGCCAATCAGCCCCAGCATTTT.

The chain couples TRBV6-1 to TRBJ2-7, with 8 nucleotides matching TRBD1. The J segment lost 4 bases and the V segment lost 5 bases, leaving 4 bases of the junction unmatched. The germline CDR1 and CDR2 sequences are MNHNS and SASEGT. This CDR3 contains 13 residues. The CDR3: CASSTYRGYEQYF. CDR3 DNA: TGTGCCAGCAGTACTTACAGGGGGTACGAGCAGTACTTC.

The gene calls are TRBV19 and TRBJ2-7; a possible D gene is TRBD1 (6 bases). The CDR3 spans 13 residues. CDR1 is LNHDA and CDR2 is SQIVND in the germline V gene (reference sequence). With 5 bases removed from V and 3 bases from J, the gap between germline ends came to 11 bases. CDR3 in amino acids: CASSAGDHYEQYV. The CDR3 DNA sequence: TGTGCCAGTAGTGCAGGGGACCACTACGAGCAGTACGTC.

The rearrangement links TRBV5-4 to TRBJ2-2; 9 bases match TRBD1. The V and J ends lost 4 bases and 7 bases, in that order; junction bases with no gene match: 5. This CDR3 is built from 14 residues. Germline values: CDR1 SGHNT, CDR2 YYREEE (reference sequence). CDR3 region: CASSIQGANGELFF. The CDR3 coding sequence is TGTGCCAGCAGCATACAGGGGGCGAACGGGGAGCTGTTTTTT.

This chain joins TRBV11-2 and TRBJ2-1; 7 nucleotides agree with TRBD2. Trimming cost V 5 bases and J 7 bases; bases outside gene matches: 11. The germline CDR1 and CDR2 sequences are SGHAT and FQNNGV. There are 15 residues in the CDR3. CDR3 residues: CASSPPGLPFNEQFF. The CDR3 nucleotides read TGTGCCAGCAGCCCCCCGGGACTACCTTTTAATGAGCAGTTCTTC.

The rearrangement links TRBV6-5 to TRBJ2-1, with TRBD1 matching 8 bases. Unmatched junction bases numbered 6, after V lost 2 bases and J lost 3 bases. The CDR3 is 16 residues long. In germline, CDR1 is MNHEY, CDR2 SVGAGI. CDR3 sequence: CASSYIGTGGYNEQFF. CDR3 nucleotide sequence: TGTGCCAGCAGTTACATCGGGACAGGAGGCTACAATGAGCAGTTCTTC.

This chain joins TRBV6-5 and TRBJ1-2; 8 positions match TRBD1. The junction had 14 bases not matched to a gene; V was cut back by 6 bases and J by 8 bases. The CDR3 runs 15 residues. CDR1 is MNHEY and CDR2 is SVGAGI in the germline V gene. CDR3 sequence reads: CASRDSSQGALGYTF. CDR3 nucleotide sequence: TGTGCCAGCAGGGATTCATCCCAGGGGGCGCTGGGCTACACCTTC.

This chain joins TRBV29-1 and TRBJ2-7; 10 positions match TRBD1. The CDR3 loop spans 13 amino acids. Germline lookup yields CDR1 SQVTM and CDR2 ANQGSEA. J lost 0 bases, V lost 6 bases, and 2 bases had no gene match. CDR3 region: CSVRTGGSYEQYF. The CDR3 nucleotides read TGCAGCGTCCGGACAGGGGGCTCCTACGAGCAGTACTTC.

A remark on this clone: Distinct nucleotide sequences in the sample also encode this CDR3. This chain connects TRBV7-9 to TRBJ1-6, with D possibly matching TRBD1 (6 bases). Per the germline V gene, CDR1 is SEHNR and CDR2 is FQNEAQ (reference sequence). V was trimmed by 5 bases and J by 8 bases, leaving 28 bases between them. The CDR3 loop spans 19 amino acids. CDR3 amino acids: CASSPEEEMTGGMDSPLHF. The DNA for the CDR3 is TGTGCCAGCAGCCCGGAGGAAGAGATGACGGGGGGCATGGATTCACCCCTCCACTTT.